Listed below are T cell receptor beta chains from one sample, sequenced in a study of siplizumab effects on memory and regulatory T cells. Only in-frame clones appear in the TCRdb table, and some are missing; sequencing was by immunoSEQ multiplex PCR. The sample consists of about 100,000 clones, about 94% of them appearing once. Source material: non-Treg CD4+ T cells sorted from blood. The origin of the receptors is a human donor in good health. The CDR3 runs from the conserved cysteine through the conserved F or W. Each record gives: V gene, J gene, clone size, CDR3 length, D gene, CDR3 protein, CDR3 DNA. The D gene is left open where the match is weak. Clone size is stated in some rows and not others, as once, few, many or a class when expanded.

V: TRBV5-1
J: TRBJ2-7
size: .
length: 15
D: TRBD2
CDR3: CASSIGLAPTYEQYF
DNA: TGCGCCAGCAGCATCGGACTAGCTCCAACCTACGAGCAGTACTTC

V: TRBV6-6
J: TRBJ1-4
size: .
length: 15
D: .
CDR3: CASSSEGRRNEKLFF
DNA: TGTGCCAGCAGTTCGGAAGGGAGGAGGAATGAAAAACTGTTTTTT

V: TRBV5-4
J: TRBJ2-2
size: .
length: 16
D: .
CDR3: CASTLTPLATTGELFF
DNA: TGTGCCAGCACCCTTACCCCCCTAGCGACTACCGGGGAGCTGTTTTTT

V: TRBV29-1
J: TRBJ1-1
size: .
length: 15
D: .
CDR3: CSVRKDKLLNTEAFF
DNA: TGCAGCGTTAGAAAGGACAAGTTACTGAACACTGAAGCTTTCTTT

V: TRBV7-2
J: TRBJ2-7
size: .
length: 14
D: .
CDR3: CASSHRDSGYEQYF
DNA: TGTGCCAGCAGCCATAGGGACTCCGGCTACGAGCAGTACTTC

V: TRBV4-1
J: TRBJ1-1
size: .
length: 17
D: .
CDR3: CASSQNPIYQGNTEAFF
DNA: TGCGCCAGCAGCCAAAATCCCATCTACCAAGGGAACACTGAAGCTTTCTTT

V: TRBV18
J: TRBJ1-1
size: .
length: 14
D: .
CDR3: CASSPPRPNTEAFF
DNA: TGTGCCAGCTCACCACCCAGACCGAACACTGAAGCTTTCTTT

V: TRBV14
J: TRBJ2-7
size: .
length: 15
D: .
CDR3: CASSQGSWSSYEQYF
DNA: TGTGCCAGCAGCCAAGGATCCTGGAGCTCCTACGAGCAGTACTTC

V: TRBV4-1
J: TRBJ2-7
size: .
length: 22
D: TRBD2
CDR3: CASSLLSLQGTSGRAYSYEQYF
DNA: TGCGCCAGCAGTCTACTCTCTCTACAAGGGACTAGCGGGAGGGCATACTCCTACGAGCAGTACTTC

V: TRBV18
J: TRBJ2-7
size: .
length: 16
D: .
CDR3: CASSPPESGLKGEQYF
DNA: TGTGCCAGCTCACCACCGGAATCAGGTTTGAAGGGCGAGCAGTACTTC

V: TRBV11-2
J: TRBJ2-7
size: .
length: 13
D: .
CDR3: CASPGAYGCEQYF
DNA: TGTGCCAGCCCAGGGGCCTACGGCTGCGAGCAGTACTTC

V: TRBV19
J: TRBJ1-1
size: .
length: 14
D: .
CDR3: CASSITGGNTEAFF
DNA: TGTGCCAGTAGTATTACGGGCGGGAACACTGAAGCTTTCTTT

V: TRBV10-3
J: TRBJ2-3
size: .
length: 14
D: TRBD1
CDR3: CAIGQQGATDTQYF
DNA: TGTGCCATCGGCCAACAGGGGGCAACAGATACGCAGTATTTT

V: TRBV7-8
J: TRBJ1-4
size: .
length: 15
D: .
CDR3: CASSPVTRTNEKLFF
DNA: TGTGCCAGCAGCCCGGTGACTCGAACTAATGAAAAACTGTTTTTT

V: TRBV19
J: TRBJ1-1
size: .
length: 13
D: .
CDR3: CASGGSLNTEAFF
DNA: TGTGCCAGCGGGGGCAGCCTGAACACTGAAGCTTTCTTT

V: TRBV18
J: TRBJ1-1
size: .
length: 19
D: TRBD1
CDR3: CASSPLGRILGTGGPEAFF
DNA: TGTGCCAGCTCACCACTAGGGAGGATTCTGGGGACAGGGGGTCCTGAAGCTTTCTTT

V: TRBV5-1
J: TRBJ2-7
size: .
length: 14
D: .
CDR3: CASRLLSGPYEQYF
DNA: TGCGCCAGCAGACTGCTATCGGGTCCCTACGAGCAGTACTTC

V: TRBV10-1
J: TRBJ2-7
size: .
length: 14
D: .
CDR3: CASSESSASYEQYF
DNA: TGCGCCAGCAGTGAGAGTAGCGCTTCCTACGAGCAGTACTTC

V: TRBV9
J: TRBJ2-1
size: .
length: 15
D: TRBD1
CDR3: CASSITGTEHNEQFF
DNA: TGTGCCAGCAGCATTACCGGGACAGAACACAATGAGCAGTTCTTC

V: TRBV2
J: TRBJ2-7
size: .
length: 15
D: TRBD2
CDR3: CASRLAGAFSYEQYF
DNA: TGTGCCAGCAGACTAGCGGGGGCTTTCTCCTACGAGCAGTACTTC

V: TRBV19
J: TRBJ2-1
size: .
length: 15
D: TRBD1
CDR3: CASRGTGTGINEQFF
DNA: TGTGCCAGCAGGGGGACCGGGACAGGGATCAATGAGCAGTTCTTC

V: TRBV2
J: TRBJ2-2
size: .
length: 14
D: .
CDR3: CASSESRVGGELFF
DNA: TGTGCCAGCAGTGAGTCGAGGGTTGGCGGGGAGCTGTTTTTT

V: TRBV7-2
J: TRBJ1-1
size: .
length: 15
D: .
CDR3: CASSLRLQMNTEAFF
DNA: TGTGCCAGCAGCTTAAGATTGCAGATGAACACTGAAGCTTTCTTT

V: TRBV28
J: TRBJ1-1
size: .
length: 12
D: .
CDR3: CASSSGGRLAFF
DNA: TGTGCCAGCAGTTCGGGGGGTAGGTTAGCTTTCTTT

V: TRBV7-8
J: TRBJ2-5
size: once
length: 16
D: .
CDR3: CASSLAYKGTAWTQYF
DNA: TGTGCCAGCAGCTTAGCCTACAAAGGGACGGCATGGACCCAGTACTTC

V: TRBV9
J: TRBJ2-4
size: .
length: 15
D: .
CDR3: CASSEQGQRKDIQYF
DNA: TGTGCCAGCAGCGAACAGGGTCAGAGGAAGGACATTCAGTACTTC